This TCR beta chain was recorded in a study of shared clonotypes between healthy human individuals (dated by TCRdb to about 2020). Notes on the research overall: Three men and a couple of women, aged 18 to 49 years, made up the cohort. For each donor, three plates each were used for CD4 naive and CD4 memory, two plates were used for CD8 naive, and one plate was used for CD8 memory. To estimate repertoire size and how much clonotype sharing occurs between individuals, the study deeply sequenced the blood TCR repertoires of about 5 healthy adults. To increase sequencing depth and limit assay-specific biases, different laboratories used diverse techniques to prepare libraries and sequence TCR repertoires. Each donor's leukapheresis produced roughly between roughly 0.94 and 9.5 billion PBMCs. Broader findings and caveats from the paper: Sharing across several donors was observed for around 5% of naive CD4, over 3% of naive CD8, over 2% of memory CD4, and roughly 0.43% of memory CD8 clonotypes. Naive subsets generally had larger estimated clonotype richness than memory subsets. The genetic and exposure-history diversity represented was limited by the small number of donors. Sampling was limited to blood, and TCR repertoires in tissue likely differ from TCR repertoires in blood. Pairwise subsampling indicated that sequencing depth was expected to affect the degree of clonotype sharing among donors. Higher generation probabilities were observed for clonotypes shared by all four sorted-subset donors than for non-shared clonotypes. Rarefaction of sorted-subset datasets indicated incomplete sequencing despite the large sequencing depth.

For the CD8 naive samples, CD45RO-negative cells were positively selected for CCR7, yielding a CD45RA+CCR7+ population from which TemRA cells were excluded. Donors were healthy HIV-negative adults with no recently reported acute infections or vaccinations. Only Caucasian adults living in Nashville, Tennessee, USA were represented among the donors. After blood collection by leukapheresis, PBMCs were isolated using Ficoll-Histopaque density gradient centrifugation and then cryopreserved in the vapor phase of liquid nitrogen. Analytical flow cytometry was used to check the purity and quantity of each magnetically sorted T cell population. Each sorted fraction had its genomic DNA isolated and then quantified by UV absorbance on a Nanodrop 2000c. Using the deep immunoSEQ assay, TCR CDR3 regions were amplified from genomic DNA by multiplex PCR. Genomic DNA extracted from each cell subset was distributed evenly over all wells of several immunoSEQ 96-well plates, and each plate served as one replicate. For sorted subsets, each replicate PCR was loaded with approximately 200 ng genomic DNA, equivalent to about 30,000 T cell genomes. The purified libraries were quantified using a Qubit 3.0 fluorometer, sized with a Bioanalyzer 2100, and then quantified again using the KAPA Library Quantification kit. Every immunoSEQ 96-well plate was sequenced on a dedicated single-read 150-cycle Illumina NextSeq 550 flow cell. Under the source paper's analysis protocol: Because the immunoSEQ output held only junctional sequences and lacked quality scores, the filtering could not match the filtering applied to full-length reads. Sequences were annotated with PyIR, a Python wrapper for IgBLAST v1.9, using IMGT germline references to assign V/J genes and CDR3. Reads with weak V/J assignments (E-value above 1e-6), missing CDR3, stop codons, out-of-frame junctions, or ambiguous translated residues were removed. V3J clonotypes were defined as sequences sharing the same inferred V gene, J gene, and CDR3 amino acid sequence. To compute the percentage overlap between repertoires, the number of shared unique clonotypes was divided by the size of the smaller repertoire. Repertoire richness was assessed with RTK rarefaction, the Chao1 estimator, and Recon v2.1 estimates of unobserved clonotypes. Generation probabilities for all TCRbeta clonotypes obtained by the gDNA method from a handful of donors were computed using OLGA. TCRdb retrieved this table from immuneACCESS and kept in-frame rearrangements only. Not all clones are present; in checked studies, unresolved V genes account for under half, and no reason is known for the remainder. That table gives V, J and clone size, and the DNA gave D and trimming. In all, the sample holds around 1.9 million clones, and roughly 91% of those were seen once. Around 1.7% of the sample comes from the top ten.

A remark on this clone: The target of this receptor is not known. No much larger clonotype is one base removed from it; base qualities were not supplied.

This receptor was identified in a man between 18 and 35 years old in good health. Some clones in this sample may be carry-over from other donors' samples. The sample consisted of naive CD8+ T cells from PBMCs. According to the study, the label for this sample's cell subset or site signals: CD45RA+CCR7+.

The DNA sequence reads TGTGCCAGCTCACCACAAAGGACTCTTATAAACAATGAGCAGTTCTTC. This translates into CASSPQRTLINNEQFF. This chain joins TRBV18 to TRBJ2-1; TRBD2 is possibly the D segment (5 matching bases). The cysteine opens and the phenylalanine closes a CDR3 of 16 amino acids. Left in the record is the CDR3 DNA by itself, 48 bases read in frame from the first base. According to the germline V gene, CDR1 reads KGHSH and CDR2 reads LQKENI. The junction carries 15 bases between V and J, which are trimmed by 1 base and 5 bases respectively.